The next 4 T cell receptor beta chains were all read from a single sample in a study of tumor and adjacent non-tumor tissue in lung cancer (dated by TCRdb to the late 2010s). The library relied on multiplex PCR. TCRdb records Illumina HiSeq 2500 as the sequencer. Following protocols modified from ARM-PCR, the researchers constructed TCRbeta libraries through three rounds of nested PCR with primers (Table S4). Clones were called with MiXCR by TCRdb after fastp trimmed the public reads at Q25, and only in-frame beta chains were retained. Rows with a matching CDR3 protein are joined into one entry that keeps the most common DNA and genes. The sample records about 60,000 distinct CDR3 sequences, about 56% of which are singletons. The ten most abundant clones make up around a third of the sample. RNA was extracted from bulk unsorted tissue and checked for quality with a NanoDrop ND-1000 and an Agilent 2100. For the normal lung samples, distant non-tumor tissue was collected more than 3 cm away from the tumor edge.

Sequenced input: distant non-tumor lung tissue. These receptors all come from a man in his 70s with non-small cell lung cancer.

This clonotype came up once. Since the CDR3 does not end with the conserved phenylalanine or tryptophan, this likely comes from a read error. This chain uses TRBV29-1 with TRBJ2-5; 8 bases align to TRBD1. The CDR3 consists of 15 residues. After removal of 6 bases from V and 2 bases from J, the junction contained 11 bases not matched to a gene. Germline V gives CDR1 SQVTM, CDR2 ANQGSEA. For the CDR3, the DNA is TGCAGCGTCGCCGCGACAGGGGAGTATCAAGAGACCCAGTACTTA. It codes for CSVAATGEYQETQYL.

This clonotype was counted once. A read error may explain this, as a much larger clone is one base away. This chain joins TRBV29-1 and TRBJ2-3; no reliable D call. This CDR3 spans 13 amino acids. Germline V gives CDR1 SQVTM, CDR2 ANQGSEA. The germline V and J ends were trimmed by 0 bases and 2 bases, with 6 bases remaining between them. For the CDR3, the DNA is TGCAGCGTTGAAGAGACAAACACAGATACGCAGTATTTT. As protein: CSVEETNTDTQYF.

In regard to this clonotype: Just one base apart from a much larger clone, this may be a read error. V is TRBV5-4 and J is TRBJ2-1; D unresolved. From germline, CDR1 is SGHNT and CDR2 YYREEE (reference sequence). This CDR3 spans 12 amino acids. CDR3: CAISLRYNEQFF. CDR3 bases: TGTGCCATCAGCCTACGCTACAATGAGCAGTTCTTC.

This clonotype was detected only a few times. The junction and the germline gene differ at one end; a read error may be behind it. The chain employs TRBV7-8 and TRBJ2-1; 9 positions match TRBD2. CDR1 and CDR2 (germline): SGHVS, FQNEAQ. The CDR3 has 18 residues. The CDR3: CASSLARLQREEDKEQFF. CDR3 DNA: TGTGCCAGCAGCTTAGCAAGGCTACAGCGGGAGGAGGACAAAGAGCAGTTCTTC.